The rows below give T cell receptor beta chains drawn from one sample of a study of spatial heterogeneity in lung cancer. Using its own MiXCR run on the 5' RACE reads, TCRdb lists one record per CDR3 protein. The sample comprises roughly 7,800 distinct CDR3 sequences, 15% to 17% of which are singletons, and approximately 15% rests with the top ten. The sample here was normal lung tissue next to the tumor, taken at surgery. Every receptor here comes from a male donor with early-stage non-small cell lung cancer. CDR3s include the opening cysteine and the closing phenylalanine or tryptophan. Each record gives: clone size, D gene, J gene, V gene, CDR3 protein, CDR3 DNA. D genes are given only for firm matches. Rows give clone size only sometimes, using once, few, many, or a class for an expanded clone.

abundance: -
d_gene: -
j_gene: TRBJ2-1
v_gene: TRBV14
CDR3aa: CASSQVIGASYNEQFF
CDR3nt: TGTGCCAGCAGCCAAGTTATCGGGGCTTCCTACAATGAGCAGTTCTTC

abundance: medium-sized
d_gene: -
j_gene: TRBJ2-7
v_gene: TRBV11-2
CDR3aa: CASSSLGSGYEQYF
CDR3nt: TGTGCCAGCAGCTCACTAGGATCGGGCTACGAGCAGTACTTC

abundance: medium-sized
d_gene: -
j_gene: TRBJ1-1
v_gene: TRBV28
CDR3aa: CASSRTLNTEAFF
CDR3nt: TGTGCCAGCAGTCGGACCTTGAACACTGAAGCTTTCTTT

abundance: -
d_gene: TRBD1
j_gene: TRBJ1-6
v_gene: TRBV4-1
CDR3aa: CASSQTPQGAVNSPLHF
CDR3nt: TGCGCCAGCAGCCAAACACCACAGGGGGCCGTTAATTCACCCCTCCACTTT

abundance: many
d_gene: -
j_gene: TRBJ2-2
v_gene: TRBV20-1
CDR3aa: CSARTPKAGELFF
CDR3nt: TGCAGTGCTAGAACTCCTAAGGCCGGGGAGCTGTTTTTT

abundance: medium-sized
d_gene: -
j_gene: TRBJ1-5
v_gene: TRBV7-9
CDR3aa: CASSLDRQPQHF
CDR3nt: TGTGCCAGCAGCTTAGATCGTCAGCCCCAGCATTTT

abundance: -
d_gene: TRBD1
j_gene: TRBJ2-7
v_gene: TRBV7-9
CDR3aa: CASSVQGASSYEQYF
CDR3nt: TGTGCCAGCAGCGTACAGGGGGCCAGCTCCTACGAGCAGTACTTC

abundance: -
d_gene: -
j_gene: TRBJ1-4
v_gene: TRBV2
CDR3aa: CATKFNSPNEKLFF
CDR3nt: TGTGCCACCAAATTCAACAGCCCTAATGAAAAACTGTTTTTT

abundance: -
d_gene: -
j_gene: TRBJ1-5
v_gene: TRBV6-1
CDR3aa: CASSEIGGNQPQHF
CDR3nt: TGTGCCAGCAGTGAAATAGGAGGGAATCAGCCCCAGCATTTT

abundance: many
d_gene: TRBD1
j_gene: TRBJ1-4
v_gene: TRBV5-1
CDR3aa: CASSLDRGGEKLFF
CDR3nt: TGCGCCAGCAGCTTGGACAGGGGTGGCGAAAAACTGTTTTTT

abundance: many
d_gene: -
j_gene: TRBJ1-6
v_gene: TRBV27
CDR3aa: CASSPITGYTRNSPLHF
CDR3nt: TGTGCCAGCAGTCCAATAACAGGTTATACGAGGAATTCACCCCTCCACTTT

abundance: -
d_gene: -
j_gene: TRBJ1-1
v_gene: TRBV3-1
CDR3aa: CASIGTANTEAFF
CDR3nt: TGTGCTAGTATAGGGACGGCGAACACTGAAGCTTTCTTT

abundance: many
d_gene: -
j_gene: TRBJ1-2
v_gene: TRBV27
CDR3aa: CASSLSWGSGYGYTF
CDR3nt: TGTGCCAGCAGTTTATCGTGGGGATCGGGGTATGGCTACACCTTC

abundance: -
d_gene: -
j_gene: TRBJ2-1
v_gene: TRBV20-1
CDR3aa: CSARDLSSYYNEQFF
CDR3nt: TGCAGTGCTAGAGATCTTAGCAGTTACTACAATGAGCAGTTCTTC

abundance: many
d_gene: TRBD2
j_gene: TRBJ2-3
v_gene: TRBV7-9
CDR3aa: CASSLAGGTQYF
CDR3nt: TGTGCCAGCAGCTTAGCGGGGGGGACGCAGTATTTT